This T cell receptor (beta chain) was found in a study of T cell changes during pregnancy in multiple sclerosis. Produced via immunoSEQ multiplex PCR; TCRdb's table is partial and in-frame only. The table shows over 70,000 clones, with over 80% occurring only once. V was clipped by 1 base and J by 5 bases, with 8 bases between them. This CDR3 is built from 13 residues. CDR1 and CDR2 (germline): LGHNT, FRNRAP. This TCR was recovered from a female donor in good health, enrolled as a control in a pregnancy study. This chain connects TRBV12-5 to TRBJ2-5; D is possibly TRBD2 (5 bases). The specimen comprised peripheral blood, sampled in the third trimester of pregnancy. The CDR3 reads CASGLGGSETQYF. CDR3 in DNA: TGTGCTAGTGGTTTGGGAGGGTCTGAGACCCAGTACTTC. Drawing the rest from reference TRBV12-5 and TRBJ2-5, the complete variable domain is DARVTQTPRHKVTEMGQEVTMRCQPILGHNTVFWYRQTMMQGLELLAYFRNRAPLDDSGMPKDRFSAEMPDATLATLKIQPSEPRDSAVYFCASGLGGSETQYFGPGTRLLVL.